This T cell receptor beta chain comes out of a study of human T cells and chemical hapten exposure. Remarks on this clonotype: No antigen is known for it.

Broader study findings: There was no change with DPC sensitization in TCRs above 1 in 1000 frequency. The donor cohort had alopecia, so its immune response may not match that of healthy people.

The germline V and J ends were trimmed by 5 bases and 4 bases, with 14 bases remaining between them. Per germline, CDR1 SGHTA and CDR2 FQGTGA. The CDR3 is 14 amino acids. Stated time point: patch test 3, about 24 weeks after DPC sensitization. The treatment: therapeutic diphenylcyclopropenone sensitization with weekly scalp DPC. One entry per CDR3 protein, called by TCRdb with MiXCR from the RACE reads. Of 55,000 to 80,000 distinct CDR3 sequences listed, 8% to 13% are singletons. This TCR came from a woman aged 25 to 39 with alopecia areata. Some clones in this sample may be carry-over from other donors' samples. This chain uses TRBV7-3 with TRBJ1-1; D is perhaps TRBD1 (5 bases). The sequencing used whole blood, collected in connection with sensitization to the hapten diphenylcyclopropenone (DPC). The CDR3 sequence: CASSLMGGGTEAFF. The CDR3 DNA sequence: TGTGCCAGCAGCCTTATGGGCGGGGGCACTGAAGCTTTCTTT. The whole variable domain, remainder taken from reference TRBV7-3 and TRBJ1-1, is GAGVSQTPSNKVTEKGKYVELRCDPISGHTALYWYRQSLGQGPEFLIYFQGTGAADDSGLPNDRFFAVRPEGSVSTLKIQRTERGDSAVYLCASSLMGGGTEAFFGQGTRLTVV.